These T cell receptor beta chains were read from a single sample in a study of blood T cell repertoires in COVID-19. Repertoires were generated with immunoSEQ multiplex PCR, while TCRdb's copy carries only in-frame clones and drops some. The sample lists about 76,000 clones, 85% seen once, with roughly 9.8% in the top ten. The sample was peripheral blood. These receptors came from a man in his sixties with COVID-19, enrolled during active disease. Each CDR3 is given with its conserved first and last residue. The order of the fields is V gene, CDR3 protein.

TRBV5-1	CASTRTSVTYNEQFF
TRBV6-6	CASSQADDRAGTF
TRBV9	CASSPTQEGNGFF
TRBV11-3	CASSLAGDSNTGELFF
TRBV3-1/TRBV3-2	CASSQGRTYEQYF
TRBV5-1	CASSLAPLAPSYEQYF
TRBV7-2	CASSLSRDGEQYF
TRBV28	CASRPGGTGILHF
TRBV2	CATSRGAEEKLFF
TRBV19	CASRDPTGRQPQHF
TRBV4-2	CASSQALGTSGYNEQFF
TRBV10-3	CAIRGSAGDEPQHF
TRBV5-1	CASSLEVGQGWGYTF
TRBV20-1	CSASKTSGRNEQFF
TRBV6-5	CASSSTAAQPQHF
TRBV2	CASSAGSQGPQHF
TRBV7-6	CASSLASSGSYNEQFF
TRBV2	CASSAGQGASNYGYTF
TRBV18	CASSQSQGDEQFF
TRBV19	CASIRGRANTGELFF
TRBV19	CASSPVAGSQETQYF
TRBV12-3/TRBV12-4	CASSFDRGDEQYF
TRBV7-7	CASSLDSGRGGEQFF
TRBV18	CASSPKTGSEKLFF
TRBV19	CASSIRTGGSNQPQHF
TRBV6-1	CASSEIEADQPQHF
TRBV7-9	CASSPRLARPVKNEQFF
TRBV5-1	CASSLASGVYNEQFF
TRBV3-1/TRBV3-2	CASSQRDVGEAFF
TRBV4-1	CASSQDNPSTDTQYF
TRBV3-1/TRBV3-2	CASSQDMGGYGYTF
TRBV28	CASSTRVTGYSSGANVLTF
TRBV3-1/TRBV3-2	CASSQLYEQYF
TRBV19	CASSRGAGQVEAFF
TRBV29-1	CSVSERWGLGRDTQYF
TRBV18	CASSPPPLNEQFF
TRBV3-1/TRBV3-2	CASTGRGVGLAGGFAYNEQFF
TRBV30	CAWSAGTNSNQPQHF
TRBV11-2	CASSLARTAQETQYF
TRBV19	CASSISTGWDSGANVLTF
TRBV29-1	CSVQTTGEFNYGYTF
TRBV6-5	CASSRQGNYGYTF
TRBV10-1	CASSAQGMGISDLYNEQFF
TRBV6-1	CASSEERGAGEQYF
TRBV7-9	CASSLQTVNTEAFF
TRBV12-3/TRBV12-4	CASSRTEGTEAFF
TRBV29-1	CSVDLSLRDRGMGQPQHF
TRBV2	CAIGGSSAIGSTGELFF
TRBV11-2	CASSPRGVAKNIQYF
TRBV6-5	CASSYSALRGQPQHF
TRBV2	CAGVPQTGAGYGYTF
TRBV2	CASRGWDTQYF
TRBV3-1/TRBV3-2	CASSQVGGEQFF
TRBV6-5	CASSYYGREEKLFF
TRBV6-5	CASSMQGTQDGYTF
TRBV5-5	CASSLVTGGNQPQHF
TRBV29-1	CSVDRGSRNEQFF
TRBV7-2	CASSLGYRGSNQPQHF
TRBV11-2	CASKAGGWTEAFF
TRBV28	CASSSRRGRTLDGYTF